Below, 18 T cell receptor beta chains from the same sample are listed, as sequenced in a study of T cell clonality in common variable immunodeficiency. Generated by immunoSEQ multiplex PCR, the TCRdb table keeps only in-frame clones and is missing some. This sample includes about 50,000 clones with no singletons; its ten biggest clones take up approximately 2.2%. The sequenced sample consisted of peripheral blood mononuclear cells. The receptors shown here come from a person aged 18 to 75 in good health.

For this clone: From the germline J gene comes the end of the CDR3, since the read stops 3 residues before it. The sample contains more than one DNA sequence encoding this CDR3. The V gene is TRBV5-1, the J gene TRBJ1-1; maybe TRBD1 (6 bases). This CDR3 region has 16 residues. Trimming shortened V by 5 bases and J by 0 bases, and 17 bases separated the two germline ends. Germline V gene data show CDR1 as SGHRS and CDR2 as YFSETQ. The CDR3 DNA, read in part, is TGCGCCAGCAGAAAAGGCGGGGGCGTAGTGAACACTGAA. Protein: CASRKGGGVVNTE. The whole CDR3 is CASRKGGGVVNTEAFF.

This clone was seen more than once but under ten times. Sequencing ends 3 residues short of the CDR3 end; the germline J gene provides the rest. J is TRBJ1-1 and V is TRBV7-9, with D possibly being TRBD1 (6 bases). V dropped 3 bases and J dropped 3 bases, with 11 bases sitting between them. The germline gives CDR1 SEHNR, CDR2 FQNEAQ (reference sequence). CDR3 size: 14 residues. Partial CDR3 DNA: TGTGCCAGCAGCTTCGCACAGGGTGACACTGAA. Amino acid sequence: CASSFAQGDTE. The full CDR3 protein reads CASSFAQGDTEAFF.

This clone was seen many times. The read comes to an end 3 residues before the CDR3 does, leaving the germline J gene to fill in the end. This chain joins TRBV20-1 and TRBJ2-7; D remains unclear. Germline-derived CDR1 and CDR2 are DFQATT and SNEGSKA (reference sequence). This CDR3 is 13 amino acids long. Trimming removed 5 bases at V and 2 bases at J, with 13 bases between. CDR3 DNA (partial): TGCAGTGCTTCCCAGCGAGAGCCCTACGAG. The encoded protein is CSASQREPYE. The full CDR3 sequence reads CSASQREPYEQYF.

This clone was counted many times. Read coverage stops 3 residues before the CDR3 terminus; the germline J gene supplies the remainder. The V and J genes are TRBV30 and TRBJ2-7, with D perhaps matching TRBD1 (5 bases). Per the germline V gene, CDR1 is GTSNPN and CDR2 is SVGIG (reference sequence). The CDR3 length is 13 residues. The V end was cut by 1 base, the J end by 6 bases, with 13 bases between. The part of the CDR3 DNA that was read is TGTGCCTGGAGTGGATCAGGGTCGCGCGAG. Encoded protein: CAWSGSGSRE. The whole CDR3 is CAWSGSGSREQYF.

On this clone itself: Sequencing ends 3 residues short of the CDR3 end; the germline J gene provides the rest. The chain employs TRBV5-1 and TRBJ2-7, with D maybe TRBD2 (6 bases). CDR3 length equals 12 residues. V dropped 0 bases and J dropped 6 bases, with 7 bases sitting between them. Per the germline V gene, CDR1 is SGHRS and CDR2 is YFSETQ. The part of the CDR3 DNA that was read is TGCGCCAGCAGCTTGGGGCGGGGCGAG. Translated: CASSLGRGE. The whole CDR3 region reads CASSLGRGEQYF. The full variable domain, with the rest looked up from reference TRBV5-1 and TRBJ2-7, is KAGVTQTPRYLIKTRGQQVTLSCSPISGHRSVSWYQQTPGQGLQFLFEYFSETQRNKGNFPGRFSGRQFSNSRSEMNVSTLELGDSALYLCASSLGRGEQYFGPGTRLTVT.

There are many counts of this clone. The read falls 3 residues short of the CDR3 end, and the missing part is taken from the germline J gene. The chain joins TRBV7-9 to TRBJ1-5; tentative D call: TRBD1 (5 bases). The CDR3 is made up of 14 amino acids. Germline V gene data show CDR1 as SEHNR and CDR2 as FQNEAQ (reference sequence). Trimming pared 5 bases from V and 5 bases from J, leaving 13 bases between. The CDR3: CASSQGVLYQPQHF. The sequenced part of the CDR3 DNA is TGTGCCAGCAGCCAAGGGGTTCTCTATCAGCCC.

This clone has ten or more counts. The read terminates 3 residues before the CDR3 end, so the remaining end is supplied by the germline J gene. The chain links TRBV7-9 to TRBJ1-1, with 9 bases identical to TRBD1. Per germline, CDR1 SEHNR and CDR2 FQNEAQ (reference sequence). The CDR3 length is 14 residues. Trimming at V came to 6 bases and at J to 4 bases, leaving 6 bases not matched to a gene. The covered CDR3 bases are TGTGCCAGCAGATTTACAGGGGGCGGCACTGAA. This codes for CASRFTGGGTE. The full CDR3 reads CASRFTGGGTEAFF.

This clone occurred a few times. The read stops 3 residues short of the end of the CDR3; the missing end is completed from the germline J gene. The chain recombines TRBV10-3 with TRBJ2-7, with 8 positions matching TRBD1. The CDR3 runs 14 residues. The J segment lost 1 base and the V segment lost 5 bases, leaving 4 bases of the junction unmatched. Per the germline V gene, CDR1 is ENHRY and CDR2 is SYGVKD. The CDR3 DNA, read in part, is TGTGCCATCAGTACTACAGGGGGTTCCTACGAG. Protein product: CAISTTGGSYE. The whole CDR3 sequence is CAISTTGGSYEQYF.

This clone was detected a few times. The read stops 3 residues short of the end of the CDR3; the missing end is completed from the germline J gene. V gene TRBV5-1 combines with J gene TRBJ2-7; 7 bases are a match to TRBD1. This CDR3 has 15 residues. The trim removed 2 bases at V and 4 bases at J, leaving 9 bases unmatched. Germline V gene lookup returns CDR1 SGHRS and CDR2 YFSETQ. Partial CDR3 DNA: TGCGCCAGCAGCTTCCACCAGGGGGAAGGGTACGAG. Its translation: CASSFHQGEGYE. The full CDR3 protein reads CASSFHQGEGYEQYF. The full variable domain, completed using reference TRBV5-1 and TRBJ2-7, is KAGVTQTPRYLIKTRGQQVTLSCSPISGHRSVSWYQQTPGQGLQFLFEYFSETQRNKGNFPGRFSGRQFSNSRSEMNVSTLELGDSALYLCASSFHQGEGYEQYFGPGTRLTVT.

This clone was seen at least ten times. The read ends 3 residues early relative to the CDR3; the germline J gene fills the gap. The chain is built from TRBV28 and TRBJ2-6, with D possibly matching TRBD1 (6 bases). The germline gives CDR1 MDHEN, CDR2 SYDVKM. The CDR3 has 15 residues. Trimming took off 2 bases at V and 3 bases at J, with 8 bases between the two ends. The DNA read from the CDR3 is TGTGCCAGCAGTTTAGGGGGCGGTGGGGCCAACGTC. This codes for CASSLGGGGANV. The whole CDR3 protein reads CASSLGGGGANVLTF.

This clone was found many times. Sequencing ends 3 residues short of the CDR3 end; the germline J gene provides the rest. The chain uses TRBV5-1 and TRBJ1-2; no definite D call. CDR3 length equals 13 residues. Germline assignment: CDR1 SGHRS and CDR2 YFSETQ. V was pared by 0 bases and J by 5 bases, with 8 bases between. The CDR3 here is CASSLGERYGYTF. CDR3 DNA, as far as it was read: TGCGCCAGCAGCTTGGGGGAGCGGTATGGC.

This clone appeared many times. Coverage ceases 3 residues before the CDR3 finishes, and the germline J gene fills in the end. The chain employs TRBV4-2 and TRBJ1-6, with D perhaps matching TRBD1 (5 bases). The CDR3 runs to 14 residues. V dropped 8 bases and J dropped 3 bases, with 11 bases sitting between them. Germline V gene lookup returns CDR1 LGHNA and CDR2 YNFKEQ. CDR3 amino acids: CASSGLIYNSPLHF. The covered CDR3 bases are TGTGCCAGCTCGGGACTCATCTATAATTCACCC.

At least ten counts were recorded for this clone. Read coverage stops 3 residues before the CDR3 terminus; the germline J gene supplies the remainder. The gene calls are TRBV28 and TRBJ2-7; 11 positions agree with TRBD2. Germline V gene sequence: CDR1 MDHEN, CDR2 SYDVKM. Losses at the gene ends were 2 bases for V and 3 bases for J; bases not matched to a gene: 6. The CDR3 has 16 amino acids. The CDR3: CASSLILAGGFYEQYF. The sequenced CDR3 bases are TGTGCCAGCAGTTTAATCCTAGCGGGGGGATTCTACGAG.

This clone showed up just a few times. The read stops 3 residues short of the end of the CDR3; the missing end is completed from the germline J gene. The chain has TRBV2 and TRBJ1-2; perhaps TRBD1 as D (5 bases). CDR1 SNHLY and CDR2 FYNNEI come from the germline V gene. CDR3 length: 13 residues. CDR3: CASSGSQGKGYTF. CDR3 DNA, as far as it was read: TGTGCCAGCAGTGGGTCGCAGGGAAAAGGC. Filled out from reference TRBV2 and TRBJ1-2, the complete variable domain reads EPEVTQTPSHQVTQMGQEVILRCVPISNHLYFYWYRQILGQKVEFLVSFYNNEISEKSEIFDDQFSVERPDGSNFTLKIRSTKLEDSAMYFCASSGSQGKGYTFGSGTRLTVV.

This clone has at least ten counts. From the germline J gene comes the end of the CDR3, since the read stops 3 residues before it. The V and J genes are TRBV29-1 and TRBJ1-1; 7 bases are shared with TRBD1. Germline V gene data show CDR1 as SQVTM and CDR2 as ANQGSEA. V gave up 7 bases and J gave up 0 bases; unmatched junction bases: 8. The CDR3 has 14 residues. CDR3 DNA (partial): TGCAGCGCACGACAGGGTAACATGAACACTGAA. Its translation is CSARQGNMNTE. The complete CDR3 protein is CSARQGNMNTEAFF.

This clone was seen repeatedly, ten times or more. Partial CDR3 DNA: TGTGCCAGCAGTTTAGGGGGACAGGGGGCGATTGAA. Protein product: CASSLGGQGAIE. The complete CDR3 sequence is CASSLGGQGAIEAFF. The rearrangement joins TRBV28 to TRBJ1-1; 12 bases are shared with TRBD1. The read terminates 3 residues ahead of where the CDR3 ends, so the germline J gene completes it. The junction had 5 bases not matched to a gene; V was cut back by 2 bases and J by 7 bases. Germline V CDR1 and CDR2: MDHEN, SYDVKM. The CDR3 contains 15 residues.

The sample holds many counts of this clone. Read coverage stops 3 residues before the CDR3 terminus; the germline J gene supplies the remainder. V and J are TRBV5-1 and TRBJ2-2, with D possibly being TRBD1 (6 bases). V was shortened by 4 bases and J by 3 bases, with 13 bases between the two germline ends. Germline CDR1 reads SGHRS; CDR2 reads YFSETQ. The CDR3 loop spans 15 amino acids. The CDR3: CASSVLSGDTGELFF. Incomplete CDR3 DNA: TGCGCCAGCAGCGTACTATCAGGGGACACCGGGGAG.

This clone was recorded at least ten times. With the read ending 3 residues before the CDR3 end, the germline J gene is used to fill in that end. This chain connects TRBV5-6 to TRBJ1-1; D is perhaps TRBD1 (5 bases). V lost 3 bases and J 1 base, leaving 13 bases between the germline ends. The CDR3 is 15 amino acids. The germline gives CDR1 SGHDT, CDR2 YYEEEE. The covered CDR3 bases are TGTGCCAGCAGCTCGCCCGACAGTAAGAACACTGAA. Translating gives CASSSPDSKNTE. The CDR3 in its entirety is CASSSPDSKNTEAFF.